The clone carrying this T cell receptor (beta chain) came up many times. The antigen remains unidentified. The data belong to a study of T cell repertoires in cytomegalovirus infection. Overall study: Shared public TCR beta signatures pointed to both CMV infection and a matching HLA type.

The CDR3 is 16 amino acids. Germline lookup yields CDR1 MDHEN and CDR2 SYDVKM. V was shortened by 3 bases and J by 0 bases, with 14 bases between the two germline ends. General study findings and limits: Public TCR beta family frequency separated CMV-and-HLA carriers, including in an independent cohort. Within the response measured ex vivo, HLA-C-restricted CMV-specific TCR beta clonotypes were dominant.

TCRdb re-analysed the reads in MiXCR, keeping a single row per CDR3 protein. In the table there are 600,000 to 800,000 distinct CDR3 sequences, more than 20% of which are singletons. This clonotype originated in a human donor in good health (CMV status not recorded). Some clones in this sample may be carry-over from other donors' samples. The specimen sequenced was CD8+ T cells from PBMCs. This sequence joins TRBV28 and TRBJ1-1; D remains ambiguous. The CDR3 sequence: CASSFGGIPLNTEAFF. The CDR3 DNA is TGTGCCAGCAGTTTTGGAGGGATTCCCTTGAACACTGAAGCTTTCTTT.